This T cell receptor (beta chain) was sequenced in a study of cytomegalovirus exposure and HLA in healthy donors. Measured with immunoSEQ multiplex PCR; TCRdb has only the in-frame clones, and not every one. The sample holds around 300,000 clones, just over 85% seen once. V was clipped by 5 bases and J by 2 bases, with 10 bases between them. Germline loops: CDR1 LNHDA, CDR2 SQIVND (reference sequence). The CDR3 spans 13 residues. The study drew the donors from its roughly 130-subject validation cohort, separate from the roughly 670-subject first cohort. In the case of this clone: What it recognizes is unknown.

Study results and caveats: Most TCR sequences were seen very rarely across donors, but some public TCRs occurred in many.

The clonotype comes from a woman aged 18 to 35 in good health and CMV-seronegative. The V and J genes are TRBV19 and TRBJ2-7, with a weak D call TRBD1 (6 bases). The specimen was PBMCs. Here the CDR3 reads CASSVTGAYEQYF. DNA of the CDR3: TGTGCCAGTAGTGTGACAGGCGCCTACGAGCAGTACTTC.